The 11 T cell receptor beta chains reported below all come from one sample, sequenced in a study of blood T cells in healthy people across ages. A second roughly 6 to 12 cycle PCR used barcoded and J-beta primers. TCRdb reprocessed the 5' RACE reads via MiXCR and lists one record per CDR3 protein. The table shows over a million distinct CDR3 sequences, with less than 45% occurring only once. The sample comprised blood. These receptors originate from a woman younger than 30 in good health.

The chain recombines TRBV6-2 or TRBV6-3 with TRBJ2-1; TRBD2 agrees at 13 bases. V was clipped by 2 bases and J by 4 bases; unmatched bases: 2. Germline lookup yields CDR1 MNHEY and CDR2 SVGEGT. The CDR3 totals 16 residues. The CDR3 protein is CASSYPGLAGYNEQFF. The DNA of the CDR3 is TGTGCCAGCAGTTACCCGGGACTAGCGGGGTACAATGAGCAGTTCTTC.

The chain couples TRBV2 to TRBJ2-1; weak D call: TRBD1 (6 bases). The V gene lost 8 bases and the J gene lost 2 bases, with 10 bases spanning the gap. Germline V gene sequence: CDR1 SNHLY, CDR2 FYNNEI. The CDR3 has 13 residues. The CDR3 region is CASFRDTYNEQFF. In nucleotides, the CDR3 is TGTGCCAGCTTCCGGGACACCTACAATGAGCAGTTCTTC.

V gene TRBV7-2 combines with J gene TRBJ2-4; 7 bases agree with TRBD1. CDR3 size: 18 residues. Per germline, CDR1 SGHTA and CDR2 FQGNSA. V lost 4 bases and J lost 0; bases outside the gene matches: 12. CDR3 loop: CASSWTGPFQLAKNIQYF. Here the CDR3 DNA reads TGTGCCAGCAGCTGGACAGGCCCCTTTCAACTAGCCAAAAACATTCAGTACTTC.

This clonotype was observed a handful of times. The chain uses TRBV20-1 and TRBJ2-5; 7 bases match TRBD1. The CDR3 length is 13 residues. Germline V gene data show CDR1 as DFQATT and CDR2 as SNEGSKA (reference sequence). Germline trimming cut 6 bases from V and 2 bases from J; bases unmatched to any gene: 6. The CDR3, as DNA: TGCAGTGCCCTGACCAGGGGGCAAGAGACCCAGTACTTC. It codes for CSALTRGQETQYF.

This clonotype was picked up a small number of times. This chain joins TRBV7-2 and TRBJ2-5; 9 nucleotides agree with TRBD2. The J call may not be correct, given that the DNA end is closer to TRBJ2-7. Germline CDR1 SGHTA, CDR2 FQGNSA. The CDR3 consists of 15 residues. The CDR3 region is CASSFSGRKGYEQYF. CDR3 nucleotide sequence: TGTGCCAGCAGCTTTAGCGGGAGAAAGGGGTACGAGCAGTACTTC.

The chain is built from TRBV5-1 and TRBJ2-1; 8 bases are shared with TRBD1. The CDR3 has 13 residues. Germline CDR1 is SGHRS and CDR2 is YFSETQ. V lost 6 bases to trimming and J lost 9 bases; unmatched junction nucleotides: 8. CDR3 sequence reads: CASIPSGTGEQFF. The CDR3 DNA reads as TGCGCCAGCATCCCTTCCGGGACAGGTGAGCAGTTCTTC.

The CDR3 sequence is CASRRTSGNYQESYEQFF. CDR3 sequence (DNA): TGTGCCAGCAGGCGGACTAGCGGGAATTATCAGGAATCCTACGAGCAGTTCTTC. The chain has TRBV6-2 or TRBV6-3 and TRBJ2-1; 12 bases fit TRBD2. V lost 6 bases to trimming and J lost 10 bases; unmatched junction nucleotides: 19. The length of the CDR3 is 18 residues. Germline V lookup: CDR1 MNHEY, CDR2 SVGEGT.

The V and J genes are TRBV15 and TRBJ1-5; no reliable D call. CDR1 is LNHNV, CDR2 YYDKDF, per germline (reference sequence). Trimming removed 5 bases from V and 2 bases from J, with 10 bases in between. The CDR3 runs to 14 residues. DNA for the CDR3: TGTGCCACCAGCCCCAACTTCGGCAATCAGCCCCAGCATTTT. Translation: CATSPNFGNQPQHF.

The chain combines TRBV3-1 with TRBJ1-1; 8 bases align to TRBD1. The V gene's germline CDR1 is LGHDT and CDR2 YNNKEL (reference sequence). V lost 4 bases and J lost 5; bases outside the gene matches: 12. The CDR3 runs to 16 residues. CDR3 protein: CASSPGGAIRGTEAFF. CDR3 coding DNA: TGTGCCAGCAGCCCAGGGGGCGCGATCCGGGGAACTGAAGCTTTCTTT.

J is TRBJ2-1 and V is TRBV29-1; maybe TRBD2 (5 bases). Gene TRBJ2-7 matches the end of the DNA better, so the J call may be wrong. The CDR3 sequence is 14 residues long. Germline CDR1 is SQVTM and CDR2 is ANQGSEA. The CDR3 nucleotides read TGCAGCGCGGGGTTAGTTCTAGCCCGCAATGAGCAGTACTTC. Its protein is CSAGLVLARNEQYF.

The chain is built from TRBV7-8 and TRBJ2-4; TRBD1 aligns across 8 bases. The end of the DNA aligns better with TRBJ2-7, so the J call may be wrong. Germline V gene lookup returns CDR1 SGHVS and CDR2 FQNEAQ. The CDR3 has 13 amino acids. CDR3 region: CASSVRTGNEQYF. CDR3 coding DNA: TGTGCCAGCAGCGTAAGGACAGGGAACGAGCAGTACTTC.